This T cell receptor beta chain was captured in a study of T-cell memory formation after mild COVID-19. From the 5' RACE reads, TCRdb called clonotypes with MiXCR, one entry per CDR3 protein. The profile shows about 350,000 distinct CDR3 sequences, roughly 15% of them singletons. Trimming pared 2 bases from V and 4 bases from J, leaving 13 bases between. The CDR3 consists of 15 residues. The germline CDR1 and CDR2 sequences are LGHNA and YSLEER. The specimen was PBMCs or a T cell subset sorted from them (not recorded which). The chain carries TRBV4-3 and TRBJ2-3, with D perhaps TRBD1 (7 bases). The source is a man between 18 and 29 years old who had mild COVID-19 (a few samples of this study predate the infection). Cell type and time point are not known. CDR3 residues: CASSQLVRGADTQYF. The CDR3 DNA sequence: TGCGCCAGCAGCCAATTAGTCAGGGGGGCAGATACGCAGTATTTT.